The entry below gives a single TCR beta chain sequence along with its context. V gave up 5 bases and J gave up 3 bases, with 14 bases separating them. There are 14 residues in the CDR3. Germline CDR1 reads LNHNV; CDR2 reads YYDKDF (reference sequence). This record belongs to a study of blood T cell repertoires in COVID-19. Study summary: The samples span acute and convalescent COVID-19 from the United States, Italy and Spain. From T cells, B-cell-depleted T cells, or PBMCs came the material, which was cDNA or gDNA.

Using immunoSEQ multiplex PCR, the repertoire was profiled, and TCRdb retains in-frame clones only, with some absent. The data contain 430,000 or so clones, roughly 88% of them singletons. In terms of age and location, participants ranged from roughly 18 to 95 years and lived in around 22 US areas. The recovered donors of Cohort 3 showed two negative PCRs, clearance, or symptom resolution. This TCR was sampled from a woman between 40 and 55 years old who had recovered from COVID-19. The sample consisted of PBMCs or T cells enriched from blood (not recorded which). V and J are TRBV15 and TRBJ2-7; D is perhaps TRBD1 (6 bases). The CDR3 region is CATSRALGGYEQYF. The CDR3 DNA is TGTGCCACCAGCCGAGCTTTAGGGGGCTACGAGCAGTACTTC.